This section outlines one T cell receptor beta chain sequence together with its context. Antigen specificity is unknown. This sample stems from a study of CD8+ T cells in alopecia areata. cDNA prepared by RNA extraction and subsequent reverse transcription served as the template for sequencing. Using immunoSEQ multiplex PCR, the repertoire was profiled, and TCRdb retains in-frame clones only, with some absent. The sample lists around 210,000 clones; around three fifths were seen once. Whole-study findings and limits: TCR sharing was clearer in mice than between patients, perhaps partly owing to patient HLA diversity.

The sample comprised CD8+ T cells sorted from blood. This TCR was sampled from a human donor in good health.

The CDR3 region has the DNA TGTGCCAGCAGTTTGGGGCTCGGAGCGGAGCAAGAGACCCAGTACTTC. Translating it yields CASSLGLGAEQETQYF. V and J are TRBV13 and TRBJ2-5; the D gene could be TRBD1 or TRBD2 (5 bases each). V was trimmed by 6 bases and J by 2 bases, leaving 19 bases between them. This CDR3 is 16 amino acids long. Germline V CDR1 and CDR2: PRHDT, FYEKMQ (reference sequence).